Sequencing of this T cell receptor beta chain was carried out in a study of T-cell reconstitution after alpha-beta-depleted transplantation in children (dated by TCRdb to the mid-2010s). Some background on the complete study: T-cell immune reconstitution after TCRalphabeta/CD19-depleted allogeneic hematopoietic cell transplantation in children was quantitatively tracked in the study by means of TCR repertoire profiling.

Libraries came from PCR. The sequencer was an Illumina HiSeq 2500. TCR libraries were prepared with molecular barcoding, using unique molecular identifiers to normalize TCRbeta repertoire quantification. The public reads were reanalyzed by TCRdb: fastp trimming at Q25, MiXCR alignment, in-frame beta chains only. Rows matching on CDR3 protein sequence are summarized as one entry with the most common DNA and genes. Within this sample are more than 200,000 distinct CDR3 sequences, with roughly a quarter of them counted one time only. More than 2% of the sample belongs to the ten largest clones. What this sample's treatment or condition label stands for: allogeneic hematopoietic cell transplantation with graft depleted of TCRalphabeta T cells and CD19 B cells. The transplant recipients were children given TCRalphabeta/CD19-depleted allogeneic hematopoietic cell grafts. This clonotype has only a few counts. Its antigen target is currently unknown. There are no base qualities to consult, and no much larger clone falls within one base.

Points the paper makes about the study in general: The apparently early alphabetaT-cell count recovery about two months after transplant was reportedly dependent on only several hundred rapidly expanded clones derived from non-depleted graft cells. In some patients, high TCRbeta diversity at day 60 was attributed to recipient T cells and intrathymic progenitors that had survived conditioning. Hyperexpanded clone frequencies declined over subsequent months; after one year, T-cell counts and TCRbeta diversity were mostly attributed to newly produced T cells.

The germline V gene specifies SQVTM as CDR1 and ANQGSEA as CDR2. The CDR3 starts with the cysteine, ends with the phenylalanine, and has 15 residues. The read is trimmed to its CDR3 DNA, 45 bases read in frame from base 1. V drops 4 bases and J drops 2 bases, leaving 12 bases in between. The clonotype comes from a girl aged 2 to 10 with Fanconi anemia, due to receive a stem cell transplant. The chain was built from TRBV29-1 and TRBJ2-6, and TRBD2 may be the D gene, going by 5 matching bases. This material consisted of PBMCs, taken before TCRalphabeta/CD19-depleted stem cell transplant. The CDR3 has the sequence CSVVPGEPGANVLTF. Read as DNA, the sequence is TGCAGCGTTGTGCCCGGGGAACCTGGGGCCAACGTCCTGACTTTC.